This TCR beta chain was sequenced in a study of shared clonotypes between healthy human individuals. The CDR3 runs to 14 residues. Trimming cost V 2 bases and J 3 bases, with 10 bases left between them. Germline V gene sequence: CDR1 KGHSH, CDR2 LQKENI. Only in-frame clones appear in the TCRdb table, and some are missing; sequencing was by immunoSEQ multiplex PCR. The table shows 2.3 million or so clones, with approximately 95% occurring only once. The chain is built from TRBV18 and TRBJ1-1, with unresolved D. The sequenced sample consisted of naive CD4+ T cells from PBMCs. The sample's subset: CD45RA+ positively selected. This clonotype was sampled from a man aged 18 to 29 in good health. Some clones in this sample may be carry-over from other donors' samples. The DNA of the CDR3 is TGTGCCAGCTCACCAGAGCGACATGACACTGAAGCTTTCTTT. Translation gives CASSPERHDTEAFF.